This is a list of T cell receptor beta chains from one sample in a study of T-cell reconstitution after alpha-beta-depleted transplantation in children. TCRdb recomputed calls from the PCR reads with MiXCR, one row per CDR3 protein. The sample includes 600,000 or so distinct CDR3 sequences, approximately 22% of them seen just once. Sequenced material: PBMCs, mostly from graft donor cells, taken 360 days after TCRalphabeta/CD19-depleted stem cell transplant. The receptors were gathered from a boy under three years old who had a stem cell transplant for acute myeloid leukemia, so the T cells may come from the graft donor. The CDR3 runs from the conserved cysteine through the conserved F or W. The D gene is left open where the match is weak. Not all rows give a size; the values are once, few, many and, for expanded clones, a class.

d_call | j_call | clone_size | v_call | cdr3_nt | cdr3_aa
TRBD1 | TRBJ1-2 | few | TRBV29-1 | TGCAGCGCCCTAACAGGGGGCCTGAGCTATGGCTACACCTTC | CSALTGGLSYGYTF
. | TRBJ2-2 | . | TRBV25-1 | TGTGCCAGCGGGCCCCGAGGTCTGAACACCGGGGAGCTGTTTTTT | CASGPRGLNTGELFF
. | TRBJ1-1 | . | TRBV5-1 | TGCGCCAGCAGCCAACTTCAGGGACACACTGAAGCTTTCTTT | CASSQLQGHTEAFF
. | TRBJ2-1 | many | TRBV15 | TGTGCCACCAGCAGCGGTAGAGGACAGCTAGAGCAGTTCTTC | CATSSGRGQLEQFF
. | TRBJ2-1 | few | TRBV10-3 | TGTGCCCATCACACGTACAGGGATTACAATGAGCAGTTCTTC | CAHHTYRDYNEQFF
. | TRBJ2-2 | many | TRBV6-6 | TGTGCCAGCAGTTATTCAGAAGACGGGGAGCTGTTTTTT | CASSYSEDGELFF
TRBD1 | TRBJ2-3 | . | TRBV28 | TGTGCCAGCAGTTTGGCTGGGACAGGGGATGTCGCAGATACGCAGTATTTT | CASSLAGTGDVADTQYF
. | TRBJ1-3 | . | TRBV7-2 | TGTGCCAGCAGCCGCAGGTTCTCTGGAAACACCATATATTTT | CASSRRFSGNTIYF
. | TRBJ2-7 | . | TRBV20-1 | TGCAGTGCTAGGTCCCCGGACTCCTCCTACGAGCAGTACTTC | CSARSPDSSYEQYF
TRBD1 | TRBJ1-2 | many | TRBV28 | TGTGCCAGCGGACCACAGGGGTACTATGGCTACACCTTC | CASGPQGYYGYTF
. | TRBJ2-7 | . | TRBV28 | TGTGCCAGCACCCAGTACGGTTACGAGCAGTACTTC | CASTQYGYEQYF
TRBD1 | TRBJ1-5 | few | TRBV19 | TGTGCCAGTAGTATAAGGCGACAGGGGGATCAGCCCCAGCATTTT | CASSIRRQGDQPQHF
. | TRBJ2-1 | . | TRBV10-3 | TGTGCCATCAGTGAGCGGCCGGGGGGCAGGGATGAGCAGTTCTTC | CAISERPGGRDEQFF
. | TRBJ2-7 | many | TRBV12-3/TRBV12-4 | TGTGCCAGCGGACTTGCCCAGGGTCAGCAGTACTTC | CASGLAQGQQYF
. | TRBJ2-3 | many | TRBV5-5 | TGTGCCAGCAGCCTGGACAGCCCGGGCACAGATACGCAGTATTTT | CASSLDSPGTDTQYF
TRBD2 | TRBJ2-1 | . | TRBV4-1 | TGCGCCAGCAGCACTGGGACTAGCGGGGGGGCCATAGCCTACAATGAGCAGTTCTTC | CASSTGTSGGAIAYNEQFF
TRBD2 | TRBJ2-3 | many | TRBV7-2 | TGTGCCAGCAGCTTTAAGCGGGGTAGCACAGATACGCAGTATTTT | CASSFKRGSTDTQYF
. | TRBJ2-2 | many | TRBV11-2 | TGTGCCAGCAGCCAGATCTTCAGGCAGGGCGGGACCGGGGAGCTGTTTTTT | CASSQIFRQGGTGELFF
TRBD2 | TRBJ2-1 | . | TRBV27 | TGTGCCAGCAGTTTATTGGGCGGGGGGCCTTCCTACAATGAGCAGTTCTTC | CASSLLGGGPSYNEQFF
TRBD1 | TRBJ2-1 | many | TRBV19 | TGTGCCAGTAGTGGGACAGGGGGCACTAGGAATGAGCAGTTCTTC | CASSGTGGTRNEQFF
TRBD2 | TRBJ2-5 | . | TRBV14 | TGTGCCAGCAGCCGGCGGGGAGGGAAGACCCAGTACTTC | CASSRRGGKTQYF
TRBD2 | TRBJ2-1 | few | TRBV5-1 | TGCGCCAGCAGCTTGGGACTAGCGGACCTCAATGAGCAGTTCTTC | CASSLGLADLNEQFF